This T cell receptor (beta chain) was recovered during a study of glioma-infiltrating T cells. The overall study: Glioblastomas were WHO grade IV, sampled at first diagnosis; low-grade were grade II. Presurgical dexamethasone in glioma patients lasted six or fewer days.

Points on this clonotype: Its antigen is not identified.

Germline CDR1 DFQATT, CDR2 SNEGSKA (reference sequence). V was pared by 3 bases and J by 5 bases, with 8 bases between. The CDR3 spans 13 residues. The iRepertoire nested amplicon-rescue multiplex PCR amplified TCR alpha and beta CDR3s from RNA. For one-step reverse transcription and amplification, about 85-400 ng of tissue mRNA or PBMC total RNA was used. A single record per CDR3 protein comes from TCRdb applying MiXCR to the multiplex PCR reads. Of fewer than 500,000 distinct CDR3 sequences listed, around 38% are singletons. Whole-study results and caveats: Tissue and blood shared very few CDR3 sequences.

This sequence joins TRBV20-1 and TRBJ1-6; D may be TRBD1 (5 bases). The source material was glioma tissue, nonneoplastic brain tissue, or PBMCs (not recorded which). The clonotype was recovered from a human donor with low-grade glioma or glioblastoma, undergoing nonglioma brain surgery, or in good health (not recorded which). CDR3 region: CSARRGDNSPLHF. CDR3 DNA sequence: TGCAGTGCTAGGAGGGGAGATAATTCACCCCTCCACTTT.